These T cell receptor beta chains were read from a single sample in a study of regulatory T cells in long-lasting Graves disease. TCRdb redid the calling of the multiplex PCR reads with MiXCR, one entry per CDR3 protein. Here the sample spans more than 300,000 distinct CDR3 sequences, roughly 16% being singletons. These data were also filed under a second study, of T cells in Graves' hyperthyroidism and ophthalmopathy.

Sequences were derived from peripheral blood mononuclear cells (PBMCs), sampled at new diagnosis, from a patient treated with antithyroid drugs. The origin of the receptors is a woman aged 18-29 years with Graves disease. Each CDR3 is given with its conserved first and last residue. Where a row states a size, it is once, few, many or the class of an expanded clone; other rows omit it.

>few|TRBJ1-5|TRBV6-5
CASSLSRGNQPQHF
>many|TRBJ1-6|TRBV5-6
CASSLEGTGNSPLHF
>many|TRBJ2-3|TRBV3-1
CASSQTSGGTDTQYF
>once|TRBJ2-7|TRBV19
CASSTGGLAGNSYEQYF
>few|TRBJ1-6|TRBV27
CASSPESRSPLHF
>-|TRBJ2-7|TRBV28
CASSLAQGSEQYF
>many|TRBJ1-6|TRBV27
CARRTGFVNNSPLHF
>many|TRBJ1-1|TRBV27
CASSNGQGNTEAFF
>-|TRBJ2-7|TRBV5-4
CASSLEGGPYEQYF
>many|TRBJ2-7|TRBV7-9
CASSPRLVVEQYF
>few|TRBJ1-1|TRBV10-1
CARTTGGTGNRGTEAFF
>few|TRBJ1-1|TRBV10-3
CAISRGNTEAFF
>many|TRBJ2-3|TRBV7-9
CASSLNGRGQTDTQYF
>many|TRBJ2-5|TRBV11-3
CASSLDSGVQETQYF
>many|TRBJ1-1|TRBV20-1
CSARQPGGAGAFF
>few|TRBJ2-3|TRBV12-3/TRBV12-4
CASSRRTSGGADTQYF
>few|TRBJ1-5|TRBV5-1
CASSLDPGTNQPQHF
>-|TRBJ2-5|TRBV15
CATSIGVYQETQYF
>many|TRBJ2-7|TRBV7-9
CASSFGTSGIYEQYF
>few|TRBJ1-2|TRBV5-1
CASSSSGSGYTF
>many|TRBJ2-7|TRBV2
CASSSGTAREQYF
>many|TRBJ1-1|TRBV27
CASSLGLTNTEAFF
>many|TRBJ1-1|TRBV7-8
CASSLLRGPNAEAFF
>few|TRBJ1-3|TRBV20-1
CSSTSGNTIYF
>many|TRBJ1-5|TRBV10-3
CAISAGTALNQPQHF
>many|TRBJ2-1|TRBV28
CASSLWGETYNEQFF
>many|TRBJ2-3|TRBV7-9
CASRTSGFTDTQYF
>-|TRBJ2-1|TRBV3-1
CTSRQAWGEQFF
>many|TRBJ1-4|TRBV7-9
CASSLDSEKLFF
>few|TRBJ1-3|TRBV27
CASSFGTPGSGNTIYF
>many|TRBJ2-1|TRBV10-2
CASSGQGSYNEQFF
>many|TRBJ1-4|TRBV11-2
CASTSGQGNEKLFF
>many|TRBJ2-5|TRBV28
CASSFSGAGETQYF
>many|TRBJ1-2|TRBV5-1
CASAISSGDGYTF
>few|TRBJ1-4|TRBV4-1
CASSQEGARNEKLFF
>many|TRBJ2-3|TRBV20-1
CSATLPSGVSDTQYF
>many|TRBJ2-1|TRBV7-3
CASSAQGATYNEQFF
>-|TRBJ2-1|TRBV3-1
CASSQELRGLAGGPHYNEQFF
>-|TRBJ2-3|TRBV19
CASSIGGRGLRTDTQYF
>-|TRBJ1-5|TRBV4-1
CASSQDPDRGNQPQHF
>many|TRBJ2-7|TRBV12-3/TRBV12-4
CASRPRGASSYEQYF
>many|TRBJ1-1|TRBV28
CASPPLQGVAEAFF
>many|TRBJ2-7|TRBV12-3/TRBV12-4
CASKTSGSRYEQYF
>-|TRBJ1-2|TRBV19
CATSFFGTVANYGYTF
>few|TRBJ2-2|TRBV5-6
CASSHGTGGTGELFF
>many|TRBJ2-3|TRBV20-1
CSARDGTESPDTQYF
>many|TRBJ1-6|TRBV5-1
CASSSRGQVDSPLHF
>many|TRBJ1-5|TRBV10-3
CAIREDSSNQPQHF
>many|TRBJ1-4|TRBV6-1
CASTQNEKLFF
>few|TRBJ2-2|TRBV15
CATSMGTDNTGELFF
>many|TRBJ2-7|TRBV20-1
CSASVSLPQGAYEQYF
>many|TRBJ1-5|TRBV5-8
CASSLGQLDNQPQHF
>-|TRBJ2-7|TRBV29-1
CSVDGGRASEQYF
>-|TRBJ2-5|TRBV10-3
CAISESTGVETQYF